One T cell receptor beta chain is described in this entry. The sample belongs to a study of blood T cell repertoires in COVID-19. Study-level information: Material from acute and convalescent COVID-19 was sourced from the United States, Italy and Spain.

Germline V gene sequence: CDR1 SGHRS, CDR2 YFSETQ. This CDR3 has 15 residues. V lost 4 bases, J lost 3 bases, and 5 bases stayed unmatched. Participant reports of clinical history set cohort assignment. Exposed volunteers were people who met a COVID-19 case within 2 weeks before study entry. Sequenced by immunoSEQ multiplex PCR; TCRdb stores in-frame clones only, minus some. In the table there are about 430,000 clones, more than 70% of which are singletons. The source material was PBMCs or T cells enriched from blood (not recorded which). This chain connects TRBV5-1 to TRBJ1-3; 9 bases match TRBD1. The receptor was derived from a woman aged 18-35 years who had been exposed to COVID-19. The CDR3 region has the DNA TGCGCCAGCAGCCAGACAGGGGGTGATGGAAACACCATATATTTT. This translates into CASSQTGGDGNTIYF.